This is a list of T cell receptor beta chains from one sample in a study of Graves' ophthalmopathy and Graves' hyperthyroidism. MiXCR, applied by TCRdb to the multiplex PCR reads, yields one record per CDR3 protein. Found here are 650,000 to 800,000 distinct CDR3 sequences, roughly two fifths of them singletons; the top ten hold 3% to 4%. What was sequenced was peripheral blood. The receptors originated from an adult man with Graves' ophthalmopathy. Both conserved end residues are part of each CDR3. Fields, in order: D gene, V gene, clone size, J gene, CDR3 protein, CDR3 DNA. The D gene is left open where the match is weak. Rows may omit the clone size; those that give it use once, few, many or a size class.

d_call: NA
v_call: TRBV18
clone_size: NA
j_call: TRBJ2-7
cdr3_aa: CASSSSRGVSYEQYF
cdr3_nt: TGTGCCAGCTCATCGTCCAGGGGAGTCTCCTACGAGCAGTACTTC

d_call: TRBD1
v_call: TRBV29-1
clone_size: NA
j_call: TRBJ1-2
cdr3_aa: CSVAVQGAGGYTF
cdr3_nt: TGCAGCGTTGCGGTACAGGGGGCTGGGGGCTACACCTTC

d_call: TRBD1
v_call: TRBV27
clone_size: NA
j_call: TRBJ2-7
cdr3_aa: CASSLSTGFHEQYF
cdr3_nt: TGTGCCAGCAGTTTATCGACAGGGTTCCACGAGCAGTACTTC

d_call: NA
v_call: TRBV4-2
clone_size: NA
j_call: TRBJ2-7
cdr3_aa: CASSGGRKSYEQYF
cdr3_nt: TGTGCCAGCAGCGGGGGCAGGAAGTCCTACGAGCAGTACTTC

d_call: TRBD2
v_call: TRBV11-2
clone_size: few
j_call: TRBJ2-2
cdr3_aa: CASSTGTSGSGELFF
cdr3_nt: TGTGCCAGCAGCACGGGGACTAGCGGGAGCGGGGAGCTGTTTTTT

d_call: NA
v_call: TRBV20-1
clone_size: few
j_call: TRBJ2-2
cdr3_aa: CSARIPTGTGELFF
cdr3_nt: TGCAGTGCTCGAATCCCGACTGGGACCGGGGAGCTGTTTTTT

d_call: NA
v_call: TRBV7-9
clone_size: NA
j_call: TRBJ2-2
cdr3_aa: CASSSSGGQDDTGELFF
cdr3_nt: TGTGCCAGCAGCTCTTCCGGGGGTCAGGATGACACCGGGGAGCTGTTTTTT

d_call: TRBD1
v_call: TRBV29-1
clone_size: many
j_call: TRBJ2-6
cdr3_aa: CSVEDDRDRASGANVLTF
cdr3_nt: TGCAGCGTTGAAGATGACCGGGACAGAGCATCTGGGGCCAACGTCCTGACTTTC

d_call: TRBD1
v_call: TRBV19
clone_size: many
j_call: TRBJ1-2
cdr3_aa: CASSTNGQGPRGYTF
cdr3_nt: TGTGCCAGTAGTACCAACGGACAGGGGCCCCGCGGCTACACCTTC

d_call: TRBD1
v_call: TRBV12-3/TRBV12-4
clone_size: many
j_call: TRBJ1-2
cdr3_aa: CASSLSGQPGYTF
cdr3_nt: TGTGCCAGCAGTCTCTCGGGACAGCCTGGCTACACCTTC

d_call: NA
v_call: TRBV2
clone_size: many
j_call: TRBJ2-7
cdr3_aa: CASSVSRTYEQYF
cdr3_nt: TGTGCCAGCAGTGTTTCCAGGACCTACGAGCAGTACTTC

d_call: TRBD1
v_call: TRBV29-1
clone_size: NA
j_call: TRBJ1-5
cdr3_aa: CSAEGAGAYEHF
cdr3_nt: TGCAGCGCCGAGGGGGCAGGAGCCTACGAGCATTTT

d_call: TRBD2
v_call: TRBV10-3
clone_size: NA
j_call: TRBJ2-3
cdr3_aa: CAISDRAGAHTQYF
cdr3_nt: TGTGCCATCAGTGACCGAGCGGGAGCGCATACGCAGTATTTT

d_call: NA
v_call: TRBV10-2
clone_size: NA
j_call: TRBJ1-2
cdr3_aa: CASSVLGSSKNEDYGYTF
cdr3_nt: TGCGCCAGCAGTGTGTTGGGGTCGAGTAAGAACGAGGACTATGGCTACACCTTC

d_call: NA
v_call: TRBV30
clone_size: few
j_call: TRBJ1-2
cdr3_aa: CAWSIPPARGYTF
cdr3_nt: TGTGCCTGGAGTATCCCCCCCGCCCGTGGCTACACCTTC

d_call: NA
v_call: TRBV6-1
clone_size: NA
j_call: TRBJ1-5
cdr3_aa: CASRRTDFNQPQHF
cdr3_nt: TGTGCCAGCAGGCGGACAGATTTTAATCAGCCCCAGCATTTT

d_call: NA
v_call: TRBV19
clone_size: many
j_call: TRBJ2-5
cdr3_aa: CASKQLDQETQYF
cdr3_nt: TGTGCCAGTAAGCAGCTGGACCAAGAGACCCAGTACTTC

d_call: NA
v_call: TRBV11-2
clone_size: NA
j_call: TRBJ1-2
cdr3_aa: CASSLQDGAAYGYTF
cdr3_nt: TGTGCCAGCAGCTTGCAGGATGGGGCAGCCTATGGCTACACCTTC

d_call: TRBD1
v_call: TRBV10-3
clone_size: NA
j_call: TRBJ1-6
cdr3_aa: CASSRTGSSSYNSPLHF
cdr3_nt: TGTGCCAGCAGCCGGACAGGTTCGAGCTCCTATAATTCACCCCTCCACTTT

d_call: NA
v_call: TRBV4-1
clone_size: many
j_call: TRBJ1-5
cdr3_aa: CASSGHDSGNQPQHF
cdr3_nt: TGCGCCAGCAGCGGGCACGACAGTGGCAATCAGCCCCAGCATTTT

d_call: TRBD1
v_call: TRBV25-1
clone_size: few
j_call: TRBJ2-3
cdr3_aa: CASSEGTGGYTDTQYF
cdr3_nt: TGTGCCAGCAGTGAAGGGACAGGCGGATACACAGATACGCAGTATTTT

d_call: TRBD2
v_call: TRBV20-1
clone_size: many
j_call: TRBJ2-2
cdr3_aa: CSARAGGTGELFF
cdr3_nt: TGCAGTGCCCGAGCGGGAGGTACCGGGGAGCTGTTTTTT

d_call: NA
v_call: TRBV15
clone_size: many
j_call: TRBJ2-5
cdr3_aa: CATSRDSKGRLQETQYF
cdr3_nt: TGTGCCACCAGCAGAGATTCGAAGGGCAGGCTCCAAGAGACCCAGTACTTC

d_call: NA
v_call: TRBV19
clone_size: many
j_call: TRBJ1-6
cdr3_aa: CASSIEGSPLHF
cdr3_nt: TGTGCCAGTAGTATAGAGGGTTCACCCCTCCACTTT

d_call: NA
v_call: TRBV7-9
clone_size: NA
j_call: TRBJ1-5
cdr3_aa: CASSQANAYNQPQHF
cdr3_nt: TGTGCCAGCAGCCAAGCTAACGCCTACAATCAGCCCCAGCATTTT

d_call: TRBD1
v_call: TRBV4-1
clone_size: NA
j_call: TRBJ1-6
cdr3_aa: CASSPDRSGSPLHF
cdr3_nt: TGCGCCAGCAGCCCGGACAGGTCGGGTTCACCCCTCCACTTT

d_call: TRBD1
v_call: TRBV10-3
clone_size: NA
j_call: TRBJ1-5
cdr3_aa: CAISEGQGANQPQHF
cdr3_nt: TGTGCCATCAGTGAGGGACAGGGAGCCAATCAGCCCCAGCATTTT

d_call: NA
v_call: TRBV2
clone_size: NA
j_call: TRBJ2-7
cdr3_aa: CASTGSINRRSYEQYF
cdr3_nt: TGTGCCAGCACCGGATCGATCAACCGAAGGTCCTACGAGCAGTACTTC

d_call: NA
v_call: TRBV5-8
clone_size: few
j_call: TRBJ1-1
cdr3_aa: CASSHKDYTEAFF
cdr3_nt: TGTGCCAGCAGCCATAAGGACTACACTGAAGCTTTCTTT

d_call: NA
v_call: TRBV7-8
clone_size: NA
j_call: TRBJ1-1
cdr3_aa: CASSLGVIGNTEAFF
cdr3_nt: TGTGCCAGCAGCTTAGGGGTGATTGGGAACACTGAAGCTTTCTTT

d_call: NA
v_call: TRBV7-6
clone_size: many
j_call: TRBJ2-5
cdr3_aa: CASSPIPQETQYF
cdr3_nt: TGTGCCAGCAGCCCCATCCCCCAAGAGACCCAGTACTTC

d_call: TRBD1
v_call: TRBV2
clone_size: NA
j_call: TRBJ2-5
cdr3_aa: CASRPGTGGRETQYF
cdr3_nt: TGTGCCAGCAGACCCGGGACAGGGGGCCGGGAGACCCAGTACTTC

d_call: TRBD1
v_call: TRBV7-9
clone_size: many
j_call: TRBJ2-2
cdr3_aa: CASSSRDRENTGELFF
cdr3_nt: TGTGCCAGCAGCTCCCGGGACAGGGAGAACACCGGGGAGCTGTTTTTT

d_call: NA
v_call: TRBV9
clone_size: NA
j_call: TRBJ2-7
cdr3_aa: CASSAESVLGGEQYF
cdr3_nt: TGTGCCAGCAGCGCCGAAAGCGTTTTGGGAGGCGAGCAGTACTTC

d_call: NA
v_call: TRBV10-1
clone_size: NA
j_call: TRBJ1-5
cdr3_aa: CASSGDGTENQPQHF
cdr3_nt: TGCGCCAGCAGTGGAGACGGGACGGAGAATCAGCCCCAGCATTTT

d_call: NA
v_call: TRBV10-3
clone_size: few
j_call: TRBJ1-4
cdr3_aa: CASRGSRDTGVKLFF
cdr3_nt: TGTGCCAGCAGAGGATCCCGGGACACCGGGGTAAAACTGTTTTTT

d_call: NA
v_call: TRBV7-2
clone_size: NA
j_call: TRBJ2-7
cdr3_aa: CASSLARTPSSYKQYF
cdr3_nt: TGTGCCAGCAGCTTAGCGCGGACGCCGAGCTCCTATAAGCAGTACTTC

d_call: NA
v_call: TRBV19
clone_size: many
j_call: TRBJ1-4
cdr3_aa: CASSTRQNNEKLFF
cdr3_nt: TGTGCCAGTAGTACCCGACAGAATAATGAAAAACTGTTTTTT

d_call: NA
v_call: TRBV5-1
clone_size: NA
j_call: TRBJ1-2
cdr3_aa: CASSLSAGEYGYTF
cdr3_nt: TGCGCCAGCAGCTTGAGCGCGGGAGAATATGGCTACACCTTC

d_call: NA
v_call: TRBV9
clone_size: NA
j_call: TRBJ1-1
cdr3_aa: CASGTGGQTNTEAFF
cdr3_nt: TGTGCCAGCGGCACCGGAGGACAAACAAACACTGAAGCTTTCTTT